Described below is a single TCR beta chain sequence and its context. This specimen comes from a study of identical twins. This CDR3 has 16 amino acids. The V gene end was trimmed by 1 base and the J gene end by 2 bases; junction bases not matched to a gene: 7. Germline V CDR1 and CDR2: LGHDT, YNNKEL (reference sequence). TCRdb itself ran the 5' RACE reads through MiXCR, one entry per CDR3 protein. Of nearly 900,000 distinct CDR3 sequences listed, approximately 13% are singletons. The sample was also linked to a second study, of yellow fever vaccine responses in identical twins.

This receptor was identified in a woman aged 18-29 years in good health. The chain uses TRBV3-1 and TRBJ2-7, with TRBD1 matching 8 bases. The sequencing sample was made of PBMCs. CDR3 DNA: TGTGCCAGCAGCCAAGGCCCCCGGGACAGGCCCTACGAGCAGTACTTC. Its translation: CASSQGPRDRPYEQYF.